A selection of T cell receptor beta chains follows, all from one sample in a study of T cell responses to AZD1222 COVID-19 vaccine. TCRdb's copy holds only in-frame clones and misses some; the assay was immunoSEQ multiplex PCR. Among 150,000 to 200,000 clones listed, about 91% were seen once. The sample was peripheral blood, taken 28 days after the second AZD1222 dose. These receptors were obtained from an adult who received the AZD1222 COVID-19 vaccine. Each CDR3 is given with its conserved first and last residue. The size of a clone is reported for some rows only, either as once, few or many, or as a class for expanded clones.

V gene	clone size	J gene	CDR3 length	CDR3 protein
TRBV5-4	NA	TRBJ1-1	13	CASSLRGFTEAFF
TRBV19	NA	TRBJ1-1	14	CATGGFTENTEAFF
TRBV7-6	NA	TRBJ1-6	15	CASSFGQGFNSPLHF
TRBV3-1/TRBV3-2	NA	TRBJ1-6	17	CASSQVAGSGVNSPLHF
TRBV5-4	NA	TRBJ1-2	13	CASSLTGHYGYTF
TRBV27	NA	TRBJ1-5	17	CASSPRTGSISNQPQHF
TRBV5-1	NA	TRBJ2-7	12	CASKAYRDEQYF
TRBV19	NA	TRBJ1-4	16	CASSISRHPTNEKLFF
TRBV18	NA	TRBJ1-1	15	CASSPPPGNLAEAFF
TRBV4-2	NA	TRBJ2-1	15	CASSQVTGEANEQFF
TRBV2	NA	TRBJ2-1	12	CASRDRGYEQFF
TRBV7-8	NA	TRBJ1-2	14	CASSRRDRENGYTF
TRBV2	NA	TRBJ2-7	16	CASSALRPGIDYEQYF
TRBV10-2	once	TRBJ1-1	13	CASSDARNTEAFF
TRBV5-8	once	TRBJ2-5	14	CASSLKGRVETQYF
TRBV4-1	NA	TRBJ2-5	14	CASSQVGKLETQYF
TRBV9	NA	TRBJ1-2	13	CASSTGGGYGYTF
TRBV4-1	NA	TRBJ2-7	13	CASSQAPSYEQYF
TRBV10-3	NA	TRBJ1-1	13	CAISGRMNTEAFF
TRBV18	NA	TRBJ1-5	14	CASSRSSGSQPQHF
TRBV4-1	NA	TRBJ2-7	14	CASSQEGQGYEQYF
TRBV15	NA	TRBJ2-1	15	CATSLSGATYNEQFF
TRBV6-5	NA	TRBJ1-6	16	CASSYSQGIYNSPLHF
TRBV9	NA	TRBJ1-5	15	CASSVGGGFGQPQHF
TRBV20-1	NA	TRBJ2-1	11	CSAPSYNEQFF
TRBV11-2	NA	TRBJ1-5	16	CASIPTPDLSNQPQHF
TRBV4-1	NA	TRBJ1-5	15	CASSQAGWQNQPQHF
TRBV29-1	NA	TRBJ2-3	15	CSASGGDSGTDTQYF
TRBV19	NA	TRBJ2-1	15	CASSPGQGDYNEQFF
TRBV19	NA	TRBJ1-1	13	CASSIPGVTEAFF
TRBV7-2	NA	TRBJ2-5	14	CASSSIPFQETQYF
TRBV30	NA	TRBJ1-1	12	CAWGLINTEAFF